Listed here are 9 T cell receptor beta chains from one sample, sequenced in a study of T cell repertoires in cytomegalovirus infection. TCRdb re-called the reads with MiXCR, one entry per CDR3 protein. The table shows roughly 150,000 distinct CDR3 sequences, with roughly 15% occurring only once. Specimen: CD8+ T cells from PBMCs. The receptors were sampled from a human donor in good health (CMV status not recorded). Some clones in this sample may be carry-over from other donors' samples.

The genes are TRBV9 and TRBJ1-2; D is uncertain. Trimming removed 3 bases from V and 4 bases from J, with 4 bases in between. The CDR3 totals 11 residues. Per the germline V gene, CDR1 is SGDLS and CDR2 is YYNGEE. DNA for the CDR3: TGTGCCAGCAGCGGCCTCTATGGCTACACCTTC. As protein: CASSGLYGYTF.

This clonotype was detected only a few times. The chain joins TRBV12-3 or TRBV12-4 to TRBJ2-5, with TRBD2 matching over 9 bases. The V gene end was trimmed by 5 bases and the J gene end by 5 bases; junction bases not matched to a gene: 12. The CDR3 runs 16 residues. The CDR3 sequence is CASSPLGGGAGETQYF. Written as DNA, the CDR3 is TGTGCCAGCAGTCCCTTGGGCGGGGGGGCCGGGGAGACCCAGTACTTC.

The table lists this clonotype with a few counts. This chain joins TRBV23-1 and TRBJ1-3; no definite D call. TRBV23-1 is placed among ORFs of uncertain function. The CDR3 spans 17 residues. Deletions cut 0 bases from V and 0 bases from J, with 12 bases between. This CDR3 is CASSQSWNITSGNTIYF. The CDR3 bases are TGCGCCAGCAGTCAATCGTGGAACATCACCTCTGGAAACACCATATATTTT.

The chain recombines TRBV5-6 with TRBJ2-1, with no clear D. Trimming left V 0 bases short and J 2 bases short, with 9 bases between. Germline CDR1 and CDR2: SGHDT and YYEEEE. The CDR3 runs 15 residues. CDR3 DNA: TGTGCCAGCAGCTTGGTAAGGTGGACCTACAATGAGCAGTTCTTC. Translation: CASSLVRWTYNEQFF.

J is TRBJ2-3 and V is TRBV28; the match to TRBD2 covers 11 bases. V gave up 3 bases and J gave up 1 base; unmatched junction bases: 6. CDR3 length: 17 residues. The germline V gene has CDR1 MDHEN and CDR2 SYDVKM. The CDR3 loop is CASSLPTSGGGTDTQYF. CDR3 in DNA: TGTGCCAGCAGTTTGCCTACTAGCGGGGGTGGCACAGATACGCAGTATTTT. The whole variable domain, remainder taken from reference TRBV28 and TRBJ2-3, is DVKVTQSSRYLVKRTGEKVFLECVQDMDHENMFWYRQDPGLGLRLIYFSYDVKMKEKGDIPEGYSVSREKKERFSLILESASTNQTSMYLCASSLPTSGGGTDTQYFGPGTRLTVL.

A few counts support this clonotype. The chain uses TRBV6-4 and TRBJ2-1; D gene uncertain. Per the germline V gene, CDR1 is MRHNA and CDR2 is SNTAGT. Trimming pared 3 bases from V and 1 base from J, leaving 7 bases between. This CDR3 has 14 amino acids. The CDR3 loop is CASSEGPSYNEQFF. Here the CDR3 DNA reads TGTGCCAGCAGTGAAGGACCGTCCTACAATGAGCAGTTCTTC.

This clonotype was detected only a few times. The chain uses TRBV11-2 and TRBJ2-5, with 9 nucleotides matching TRBD2. CDR1 and CDR2 (germline): SGHAT, FQNNGV. There are 15 residues in the CDR3. Germline trimming cut 3 bases from V and 5 bases from J; bases unmatched to any gene: 7. The CDR3 DNA reads TGTGCCAGCAGCTTGGGTAGCGGGAGAAGTGAGACCCAGTACTTC. Amino acid sequence: CASSLGSGRSETQYF. Full variable domain (rest looked up from reference TRBV11-2 and TRBJ2-5): EAGVAQSPRYKIIEKRQSVAFWCNPISGHATLYWYQQILGQGPKLLIQFQNNGVVDDSQLPKDRFSAERLKGVDSTLKIQPAKLEDSAVYLCASSLGSGRSETQYFGPGTRLLVL.

The rearrangement links TRBV11-1 to TRBJ2-7; D may correspond to TRBD1 or TRBD2 (6 bases each). The V end lost 5 bases, the J end lost 3 bases, and 11 bases lay between the germline ends. Germline lookup yields CDR1 SGHAT and CDR2 FQDESV (reference sequence). The CDR3 has 13 amino acids. The CDR3 spells CASSGGQDYEQYF. The CDR3 bases are TGTGCCAGCAGCGGGGGGCAGGACTACGAGCAGTACTTC.

The chain links TRBV7-6 to TRBJ2-7, with 12 bases matching TRBD1. Germline values: CDR1 SGHVS, CDR2 FNYEAQ. The CDR3 length is 15 residues. Trimming cost V 4 bases and J 5 bases; bases outside gene matches: 6. The CDR3 sequence: CASSSPGQGANEQYF. Here the CDR3 DNA reads TGTGCCAGCAGCTCACCGGGACAGGGGGCGAACGAGCAGTACTTC.